These 4 T cell receptor beta chains originate from one sample sequenced in a study of blood T cell repertoires in COVID-19. The method was immunoSEQ multiplex PCR; TCRdb's version includes in-frame clones alone and lacks a portion of them. The sample comprises over 75,000 clones, under 95% of which are singletons, and about 2.5% rests with the top ten. The sequenced sample consisted of peripheral blood. Receptor source: a human donor with active COVID-19. The donor label of this sample is uncertain.

The chain is built from TRBV12-3 or TRBV12-4 and TRBJ2-2; no clear D gene. The CDR3 length is 13 residues. V was pared by 6 bases and J by 8 bases, with 13 bases between. Written as DNA, the CDR3 is TGTGCCAGCAGCCCCGAAACCTATGGGGAGCTGTTTTTT. Translating it yields CASSPETYGELFF.

V gene TRBV7-9 combines with J gene TRBJ2-5, with D uncertain. This CDR3 has 15 residues. The V gene's germline CDR1 is SEHNR and CDR2 FQNEAQ (reference sequence). Trimming left V 5 bases short and J 2 bases short, with 15 bases between. CDR3 DNA sequence: TGTGCCAGCAGCGCATTAGCTGGTGGTCAAGAGACCCAGTACTTC. Translation gives CASSALAGGQETQYF.

The V and J genes are TRBV2 and TRBJ1-4, with D possibly TRBD1 on 5 matching bases. Germline V lookup: CDR1 SNHLY, CDR2 FYNNEI. CDR3 length: 14 residues. Trimming stripped 4 bases from V and 5 bases from J, with 11 bases between. The CDR3 protein is CASSVWGGNEKLFF. CDR3 coding DNA: TGTGCCAGCAGTGTCTGGGGGGGGAATGAAAAACTGTTTTTT.

This clone showed up just a few times. This chain joins TRBV20-1 and TRBJ2-5; 10 bases are shared with TRBD2. The CDR3 contains 15 residues. Looked up from germline, CDR1 is DFQATT and CDR2 is SNEGSKA (reference sequence). The ends lost 3 bases at V and 5 bases at J; junction bases unmatched: 9. CDR3 in DNA: TGCAGTGCTAGTCTAGCGGGGGTTTCGAGGGAGACCCAGTACTTC. Protein product: CSASLAGVSRETQYF.